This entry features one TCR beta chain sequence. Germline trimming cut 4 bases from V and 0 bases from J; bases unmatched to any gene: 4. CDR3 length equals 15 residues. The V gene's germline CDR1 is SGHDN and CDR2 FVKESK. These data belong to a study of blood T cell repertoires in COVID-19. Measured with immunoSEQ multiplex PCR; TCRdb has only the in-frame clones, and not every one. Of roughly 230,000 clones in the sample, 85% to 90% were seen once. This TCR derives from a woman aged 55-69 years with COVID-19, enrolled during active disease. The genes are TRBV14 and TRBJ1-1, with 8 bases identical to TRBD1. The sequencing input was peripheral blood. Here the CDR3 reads CASSRQGSMNTEAFF. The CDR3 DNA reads TGTGCCAGCAGCCGACAGGGGAGTATGAACACTGAAGCTTTCTTT.